The rows below give T cell receptor beta chains drawn from one sample of a study of CD8+ T cells in alopecia areata. This table comes from immunoSEQ multiplex PCR, and its TCRdb copy is limited to in-frame clones, with some not included. The table lists more than 150,000 clones, about 63% of them singletons. The sequenced sample was CD4+ T cells sorted from blood, obtained at week 0. Receptors originate from a human donor with alopecia areata. Each CDR3 is given with its conserved first and last residue. The D gene is left open where the match is weak. Where a row states a size, it is once, few, many or the class of an expanded clone; other rows omit it.

15	NA	NA	TRBJ2-5	TRBV6-1	TGTGCCAGCGGCCGAGATTGGGGACCCAAGTCGACCCAGTACTTC	CASGRDWGPKSTQYF
11	NA	few	TRBJ1-2	TRBV25-1	TGTGCCAGCAGTGAACACTATGGCTACACCTTC	CASSEHYGYTF
14	TRBD1	NA	TRBJ1-6	TRBV6-6	TGTGCCAGCAGGACGACAGGGAGTAATTCACCCCTCCACTTT	CASRTTGSNSPLHF
13	NA	NA	TRBJ1-5	TRBV6-5	TGTGCCAGCGTGGGGCACCCTAATCAGCCCCAGCATTTT	CASVGHPNQPQHF
15	NA	NA	TRBJ1-2	TRBV7-8	TGTGCCAGCAGCCGAAGAAGTGGACAGAGGGACGGCTACACCTTC	CASSRRSGQRDGYTF
15	TRBD1	NA	TRBJ2-7	TRBV6-5	TGTGCCAGCAGTTACTCCACCGGGACAGGCCACGAGCAGTACTTC	CASSYSTGTGHEQYF
15	NA	NA	TRBJ2-6	TRBV6-5	TGTGCCAGCAGGTATCTTGGCTCCGGGGCCAACGTCCTGACTTTC	CASRYLGSGANVLTF
14	NA	NA	TRBJ1-2	TRBV29-1	TGCAGCGTTTTGACTGAACTCTCAGGCTATGGCTACACCTTC	CSVLTELSGYGYTF
14	NA	NA	TRBJ2-7	TRBV25-1	TGTGCCAGCACCGGGGGGCAGGCGATTTGGGAGCAGTACTTC	CASTGGQAIWEQYF
14	NA	few	TRBJ2-1	TRBV4-2	TGTGCCAGCAGCCAAGAGGGGGGCCCAAATGAGCAGTTCTTC	CASSQEGGPNEQFF
15	NA	NA	TRBJ2-1	TRBV6-5	TGTGCCAGCCTAAGGCGCCAGGGTTCCTACAATGAGCAGTTCTTC	CASLRRQGSYNEQFF
13	TRBD1	NA	TRBJ1-1	TRBV7-6	TGTGCCAGCAGCTCCTACAGGGGCGCTGAAGCTTTCTTT	CASSSYRGAEAFF
15	TRBD2	NA	TRBJ2-1	TRBV25-1	TGTGCCAGCAGCGCACGGGGGGGCTTGGGCGATGAGCAGTTCTTC	CASSARGGLGDEQFF
13	NA	NA	TRBJ1-2	TRBV2	TGTGCCAGCAGTGAAGTGGGAAGCTATGGCTACACCTTC	CASSEVGSYGYTF
14	NA	NA	TRBJ1-6	TRBV6-5	TGTGCCAGCAGTTACCAAGTCCGGGATTCACCCCTCCACTTT	CASSYQVRDSPLHF
15	NA	NA	TRBJ2-7	TRBV2	TGTGCCAGCAGTGCAGAGAGGGGGAGCTCCTACGAGCAGTACTTC	CASSAERGSSYEQYF
14	NA	NA	TRBJ2-3	TRBV5-6	TGTGCCAGCAGCTCTCGACGGGACACAGATACGCAGTATTTT	CASSSRRDTDTQYF
15	TRBD2	NA	TRBJ2-2	TRBV6-6	TGTGCCAGCAGTCTTTCTAGCGGGGGGATCGGGGAGCTGTTTTTT	CASSLSSGGIGELFF
11	NA	NA	TRBJ2-7	TRBV30	TGTGCCTGGAGCGTCCTCTACGAGCAGTACTTC	CAWSVLYEQYF
17	TRBD2	few	TRBJ2-1	TRBV7-2	TGTGCCAGCAGCTTAGCGCTTGGCGGGGGGTCCTACAATGAGCAGTTCTTC	CASSLALGGGSYNEQFF
15	NA	NA	TRBJ2-7	TRBV5-4	TGTGCCAGCAGCTTGGTAGGGCCGACTGTGGGCGAGCAGTACTTC	CASSLVGPTVGEQYF
13	NA	NA	TRBJ1-1	TRBV6-5	TGTGCCAGCATTAGGGAGGGCGACACTGAAGCTTTCTTT	CASIREGDTEAFF
14	NA	NA	TRBJ2-7	TRBV12-5	TGTGCTAGTGCGGTAGGCGGGAACTCCTACGAGCAGTACTTC	CASAVGGNSYEQYF
12	NA	few	TRBJ2-1	TRBV2	TGTGCCAGCAGCAACCCGGGTGGTGAGCAGTTCTTC	CASSNPGGEQFF
15	TRBD1	once	TRBJ2-5	TRBV18	TGTGCCAGCTCACCGTCGGGACAGGGGAAAGAGACCCAGTACTTC	CASSPSGQGKETQYF
15	TRBD2	NA	TRBJ2-1	TRBV7-3	TGTGCCAGCAGCTTCGGTAGCGGGGGGGCCGGTGAGCAGTTCTTC	CASSFGSGGAGEQFF
14	NA	once	TRBJ1-1	TRBV6-5	TGTGCCAGCAGTCAGACAGGTCTGAACACTGAAGCTTTCTTT	CASSQTGLNTEAFF
13	NA	NA	TRBJ1-2	TRBV19	TGTGCCAGTAGTATGATAGCTAACTATGGCTACACCTTC	CASSMIANYGYTF